This T cell receptor beta chain was obtained from a study of blood T cell repertoires in COVID-19. How the authors handled the data: Estimated nucleated cell counts came from reference gene primer amplification. Assay used: immunoSEQ multiplex PCR; TCRdb lists only in-frame clones, some missing. The V and J calls and clone size come from that table; D and trimming were worked out from the DNA. The sample includes 90,000 to 120,000 clones, approximately 88% of them seen just once. The CDR3 loop spans 15 amino acids. CDR1 MNHEY and CDR2 SVGAGI come from the germline V gene. V was pared by 6 bases and J by 4 bases, with 18 bases between.

Sequencing was performed on peripheral blood. The clonotype was recovered from a man aged 55 to 69 with acute or convalescent COVID-19. The V call is TRBV6-5, the J call TRBJ2-5; a weak D match, TRBD2 (6 bases). The CDR3 reads CASSPTPLAAETQYF. DNA of the CDR3: TGTGCCAGCAGCCCAACCCCCTTAGCGGCAGAGACCCAGTACTTC.